This entry features one TCR beta chain sequence. What it binds is not known. The source of the sample is a study of regulatory T cells in long-lasting Graves disease. Study observations and caveats: The small sample size may have reduced accuracy.

Time point: persistent/refractory GD, antithyroid drugs over 5 years with positive TRAb. From PBMCs, RNA was extracted and then used to make the TCR library. All patients originated from an endocrinology department located in Xi'an, China. iRepertoire HTBI primers and Arm-PCR of CDR3 regions built TCR beta libraries. TCRdb fed the multiplex PCR reads into MiXCR, producing one record per CDR3 protein. The data show roughly 430,000 distinct CDR3 sequences, with 20% to 25% seen just once and about 13% held by the top ten. In germline, CDR1 is KGHSH, CDR2 LQKENI. V lost 6 bases, J lost 3 bases, and 9 bases stayed unmatched. This CDR3 spans 15 amino acids.

This receptor was obtained from a female donor with Graves disease. The chain recombines TRBV18 with TRBJ2-7; TRBD2 matches at 9 bases. Specimen: peripheral blood mononuclear cells (PBMCs), collected when the disease was refractory, from a patient treated with antithyroid drugs. CDR3 protein: CASSTSSGKSYEQYF. DNA of the CDR3: TGTGCCAGCTCGACCTCTAGCGGGAAAAGCTACGAGCAGTACTTC.